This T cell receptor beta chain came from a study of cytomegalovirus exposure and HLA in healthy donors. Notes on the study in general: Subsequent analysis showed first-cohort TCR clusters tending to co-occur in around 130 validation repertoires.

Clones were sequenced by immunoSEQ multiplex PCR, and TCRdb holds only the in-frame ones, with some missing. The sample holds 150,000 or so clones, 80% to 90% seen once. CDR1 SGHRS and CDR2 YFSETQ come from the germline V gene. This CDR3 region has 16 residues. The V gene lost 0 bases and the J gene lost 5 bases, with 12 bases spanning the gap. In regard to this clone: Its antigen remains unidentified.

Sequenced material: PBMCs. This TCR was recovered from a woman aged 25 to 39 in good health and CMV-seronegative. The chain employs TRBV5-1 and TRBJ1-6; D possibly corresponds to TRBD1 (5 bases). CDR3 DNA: TGCGCCAGCAGCTTGGCGGGGGTTCGGCATAATTCACCCCTCCACTTT. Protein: CASSLAGVRHNSPLHF.